Detailed here is one T cell receptor (beta chain). Generated by immunoSEQ multiplex PCR, the TCRdb table keeps only in-frame clones and is missing some. The sample records more than 200,000 clones, roughly 90% being singletons. The data were taken from a study of blood T cell repertoires in COVID-19. Sequenced: peripheral blood. This TCR was recovered from a man aged 25-45 years with active or convalescent COVID-19.

In nucleotides, the CDR3 is TGTGCCAGCAGTTACTCGAGATCAGGGGGTGGCTACACCTTC. Amino acids: CASSYSRSGGGYTF. The chain uses TRBV6-5 and TRBJ1-2; 7 bases agree with TRBD1. Trimming took 0 bases from V and 7 from J; bases not matched to a gene: 5. The CDR3 spans 14 residues. CDR1 is MNHEY, CDR2 SVGAGI, per germline.